The source of this T cell receptor (beta chain) is a study of CD8 T cells in Susac syndrome. Germline V gives CDR1 DFQATT, CDR2 SNEGSKA (reference sequence). The CDR3 is 14 residues long. With 7 bases removed from V and 2 bases from J, the gap between germline ends came to 17 bases. Random hexamers were used to reverse transcribe 0.5 to 1 ug of RNA. MiXCR, applied by TCRdb to the immunoSEQ multiplex PCR reads, yields one record per CDR3 protein. The data contain approximately 79,000 distinct CDR3 sequences, roughly 92% of them singletons. Sample: CD8+ T cells from PBMCs. The source is a human donor with Susac syndrome. The chain combines TRBV20-1 with TRBJ1-1; D not resolved. The CDR3 sequence: CSVKMGGPNTEAFF. CDR3 DNA sequence: TGCAGTGTTAAAATGGGCGGTCCCAACACTGAAGCTTTCTTT.